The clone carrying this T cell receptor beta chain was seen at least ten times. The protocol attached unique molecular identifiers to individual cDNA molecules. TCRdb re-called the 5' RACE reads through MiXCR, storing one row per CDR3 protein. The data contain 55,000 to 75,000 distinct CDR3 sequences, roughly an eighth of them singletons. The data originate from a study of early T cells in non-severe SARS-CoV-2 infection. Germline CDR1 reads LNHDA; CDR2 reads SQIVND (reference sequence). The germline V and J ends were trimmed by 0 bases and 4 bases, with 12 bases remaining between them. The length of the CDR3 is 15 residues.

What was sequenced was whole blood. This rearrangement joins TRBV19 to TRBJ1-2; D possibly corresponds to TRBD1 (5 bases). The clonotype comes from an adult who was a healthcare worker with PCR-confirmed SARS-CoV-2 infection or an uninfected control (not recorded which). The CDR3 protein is CASSIDRGLIYGYTF. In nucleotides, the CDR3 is TGTGCCAGTAGTATAGATCGGGGACTGATCTATGGCTACACCTTC.